These 24 T cell receptor beta chains were all obtained from the same sample, sequenced in a study of long-term antiretroviral therapy in people with HIV. Researchers ran immunoSEQ v3.0 at survey level. Clones were sequenced by immunoSEQ multiplex PCR, and TCRdb holds only the in-frame ones, with some missing. The sample lists tens of thousands of clones, around nine tenths occurring once. Here the sequenced sample was unsorted PBMCs, taken 0.2 years before starting antiretroviral therapy. The origin of the receptors is a young man with HIV.

The gene calls are TRBV7-2 and TRBJ1-1, with TRBD1 as a possible D gene (5 bases). The V end lost 1 base, the J end lost 8 bases, and 14 bases lay between the germline ends. Germline V CDR1 and CDR2: SGHTA, FQGNSA. This CDR3 has 14 residues. The CDR3 nucleotides are TGTGCCAGCAGCTTAGTAGGAGGGTCAGGGGAAGCTTTCTTT. Translation gives CASSLVGGSGEAFF.

The chain recombines TRBV13 with TRBJ1-2; D is undetermined. The V gene lost 3 bases and the J gene lost 3 bases, with 20 bases spanning the gap. Germline V gene sequence: CDR1 PRHDT, CDR2 FYEKMQ (reference sequence). CDR3 length: 17 residues. CDR3 sequence reads: CASSFSPRRYQDYGYTF. The CDR3, as DNA: TGTGCCAGCAGCTTTTCCCCTCGACGGTACCAAGACTATGGCTACACCTTC.

V gene TRBV2 combines with J gene TRBJ2-2; 9 bases are shared with TRBD2. With V trimmed by 7 bases and J by 3 bases, 0 bases remained unmatched. This CDR3 region has 13 residues. Germline CDR1 reads SNHLY; CDR2 reads FYNNEI. The CDR3 spells CASIAGDTGELFF. The CDR3 DNA reads TGTGCCAGCATAGCGGGGGACACCGGGGAGCTGTTTTTT.

The rearrangement joins TRBV7-2 to TRBJ2-5; tentative D call: TRBD1 (5 bases). V was trimmed by 4 bases and J by 5 bases, leaving 8 bases between them. The CDR3 has 12 residues. Germline-derived CDR1 and CDR2 are SGHTA and FQGNSA. The DNA of the CDR3 is TGTGCCAGCAGCTGGGGCCGGGAGACCCAGTACTTC. Its translation is CASSWGRETQYF.

The rearrangement joins TRBV5-1 to TRBJ2-7; D ambiguous. The CDR3 contains 12 residues. Trimming removed 4 bases from V and 3 bases from J, with 8 bases in between. The germline V gene has CDR1 SGHRS and CDR2 YFSETQ. The CDR3 region is CASSPGRYEQYF. CDR3 nucleotides: TGCGCCAGCAGCCCAGGACGCTACGAGCAGTACTTC.

The chain links TRBV4-3 to TRBJ2-1, with TRBD2 matching over 8 bases. Per the germline V gene, CDR1 is LGHNA and CDR2 is YSLEER. This CDR3 is 17 amino acids long. V shed 0 bases, J shed 4 bases, and the junction held 8 bases outside the gene matches. The CDR3 DNA sequence: TGCGCCAGCAGCCAAGATCGGACCGGGGGGGTGTACAATGAGCAGTTCTTC. This gives the protein CASSQDRTGGVYNEQFF.

The chain carries TRBV5-4 and TRBJ2-7, with 7 positions matching TRBD2. J was trimmed by 0 bases and V by 4 bases; bases with no gene match: 7. The CDR3 is 15 amino acids. The V gene's germline CDR1 is SGHNT and CDR2 YYREEE (reference sequence). The CDR3, as DNA: TGTGCCAGCAGCCCAGAAGCGGGGAACTCCTACGAGCAGTACTTC. This codes for CASSPEAGNSYEQYF. Full variable domain (missing parts from reference TRBV5-4 and TRBJ2-7): ETGVTQSPTHLIKTRGQQVTLRCSSQSGHNTVSWYQQALGQGPQFIFQYYREEENGRGNFPPRFSGLQFPNYSSELNVNALELDDSALYLCASSPEAGNSYEQYFGPGTRLTVT.

This clone is a singleton in its sample. The rearrangement links TRBV6-6 to TRBJ1-5; a weak D match, TRBD1 (5 bases). CDR1 and CDR2 (germline): MNHNY, SVGAGI (reference sequence). Trimming shortened V by 4 bases and J by 9 bases, and 19 bases separated the two germline ends. The CDR3 is 15 amino acids. This chain's CDR3 is CASSSQPGVQGPQHF. The CDR3 DNA follows: TGTGCCAGCAGTTCGCAACCGGGGGTCCAGGGGCCCCAGCATTTT.

The V gene is TRBV5-6, the J gene TRBJ1-2; D gene unclear. The CDR3 totals 14 residues. V lost 0 bases, J lost 4 bases, and 10 bases lay in between. The germline gives CDR1 SGHDT, CDR2 YYEEEE. CDR3 residues: CASSLAGPAYGYTF. CDR3 nucleotide sequence: TGTGCCAGCAGCTTGGCTGGGCCAGCCTATGGCTACACCTTC.

For this clone: Different DNA sequences within this sample yield the same CDR3. V usage is TRBV6-5 and J usage is TRBJ2-5, with 8 bases lining up with TRBD1. Germline V lookup: CDR1 MNHEY, CDR2 SVGAGI. The CDR3 has 14 residues. The junction had 9 bases not matched to a gene; V was cut back by 7 bases and J by 5 bases. The CDR3 is CASTPQGAGETQYF. CDR3 DNA sequence: TGTGCCAGCACCCCCCAGGGGGCGGGGGAGACCCAGTACTTC.

The V gene is TRBV4-1, the J gene TRBJ1-5, with a tentative D call TRBD1 (5 bases). Per germline, CDR1 MGHRA and CDR2 YSYEKL. CDR3 length: 15 residues. Trimming removed 6 bases from V and 5 bases from J, with 17 bases in between. CDR3 sequence (DNA): TGCGCCAGCAGTCCGCTCGGGACCGACCATCAGCCCCAGCATTTT. As protein: CASSPLGTDHQPQHF.

The chain joins TRBV27 to TRBJ2-3; maybe TRBD2 (6 bases). Looked up from germline, CDR1 is MNHEY and CDR2 is SMNVEV (reference sequence). With 4 bases removed from V and 3 bases from J, the gap between germline ends came to 8 bases. The CDR3 spans 13 residues. The CDR3 loop is CASSSGTTDTQYF. CDR3 nucleotides: TGTGCCAGCAGTTCCGGGACTACAGATACGCAGTATTTT.

The chain carries TRBV5-1 and TRBJ2-3; 8 bases are a match to TRBD2. This CDR3 is 17 amino acids long. The V segment lost 2 bases and the J segment 3 bases; nucleotides outside the gene matches: 11. Germline assignment: CDR1 SGHRS and CDR2 YFSETQ. Here the CDR3 DNA reads TGCGCCAGCAGCTTAGGTTCAAGCGGGAGAGGTACAGATACGCAGTATTTT. It codes for CASSLGSSGRGTDTQYF.

The V call is TRBV6-5, the J call TRBJ2-7; D is perhaps TRBD2 (5 bases). Germline V gene lookup returns CDR1 MNHEY and CDR2 SVGAGI. Trimming removed 6 bases from V and 0 bases from J, with 9 bases in between. The CDR3 is made up of 13 amino acids. The CDR3 DNA reads as TGTGCCAGCAGCCCCGACTACTCCTACGAGCAGTACTTC. It translates to CASSPDYSYEQYF.

In its sample, this clone is medium-sized (0.01 to 0.1%). The chain recombines TRBV5-1 with TRBJ1-2; 9 bases line up with TRBD1. CDR1 SGHRS and CDR2 YFSETQ come from the germline V gene. J gave up 7 bases and V 4 bases, and 8 bases lay outside the gene matches. CDR3 length equals 14 residues. CDR3 sequence (DNA): TGCGCCAGCAGCCCTGGGACAGGGAGTACTGGCTACACCTTC. It specifies CASSPGTGSTGYTF.

The chain recombines TRBV4-3 with TRBJ2-7, with 8 bases fitting TRBD1. J was trimmed by 5 bases and V by 4 bases; bases with no gene match: 13. Per germline, CDR1 LGHNA and CDR2 YSLEER. The CDR3 has 16 amino acids. CDR3 coding DNA: TGCGCCAGCAGCCCCGGACAGGGCCGTTTAGGGCACGAGCAGTACTTC. Protein: CASSPGQGRLGHEQYF.

The chain employs TRBV4-1 and TRBJ2-1, with 9 positions matching TRBD2. Germline-derived CDR1 and CDR2 are MGHRA and YSYEKL. The CDR3 contains 17 residues. The V and J ends lost 0 bases and 10 bases, in that order; junction bases with no gene match: 13. The CDR3 DNA is TGCGCCAGCAGCCAAGATCCGAGCGGGGGGCACATGGCGGAGCAGTTCTTC. Its translation is CASSQDPSGGHMAEQFF.

This clone was seen just once. CDR3 in DNA: TGCAGCGTTGAGGGAAGGCTCATGAACACTGAAGCTTTCTTT. It codes for CSVEGRLMNTEAFF. The V gene is TRBV29-1, the J gene TRBJ1-1; unclear D gene. V lost 3 bases and J 0 bases, leaving 11 bases between the germline ends. The CDR3 is 14 residues long. Germline V gives CDR1 SQVTM, CDR2 ANQGSEA.

This sequence joins TRBV11-2 and TRBJ2-5; TRBD2 agrees at 14 bases. The ends lost 3 bases at V and 10 bases at J; junction bases unmatched: 13. Germline V lookup: CDR1 SGHAT, CDR2 FQNNGV. The CDR3 sequence is 17 residues long. CDR3 region: CASSFGLAGGPAGGQYF. Here the CDR3 DNA reads TGTGCCAGCAGCTTCGGACTAGCGGGGGGTCCAGCCGGGGGCCAGTACTTC.

The chain recombines TRBV29-1 with TRBJ1-4; 8 bases match TRBD1. After removal of 6 bases from V and 8 bases from J, the junction contained 8 bases not matched to a gene. Germline CDR1 SQVTM, CDR2 ANQGSEA. The CDR3 is 13 amino acids. CDR3 loop: CSVDDRGEEKLFF. CDR3 DNA: TGCAGCGTCGACGACAGGGGTGAAGAAAAACTGTTTTTT.

The chain is built from TRBV7-9 and TRBJ1-2; D gene uncertain. This CDR3 spans 17 amino acids. The germline CDR1 and CDR2 sequences are SEHNR and FQNEAQ (reference sequence). Trimming pared 5 bases from V and 0 bases from J, leaving 19 bases between. CDR3 sequence: CASSHPPTQEANYGYTF. CDR3 nucleotide sequence: TGTGCCAGCAGCCACCCCCCCACCCAGGAAGCTAACTATGGCTACACCTTC.

This chain links TRBV6-5 with TRBJ2-5; no firm D call. The germline gives CDR1 MNHEY, CDR2 SVGAGI. Trimming pared 2 bases from V and 1 base from J, leaving 8 bases between. This CDR3 has 14 residues. Written as DNA, the CDR3 is TGTGCCAGCAGTTACAGTAATATCCAAGAGACCCAGTACTTC. This sequence encodes CASSYSNIQETQYF.

The gene calls are TRBV6-1 and TRBJ1-5; TRBD1 might be the D (5 bases). The germline V gene encodes CDR1 MNHNS and CDR2 SASEGT. The V and J ends lost 1 base and 6 bases respectively, with 13 bases between them. This CDR3 comprises 15 residues. Written as DNA, the CDR3 is TGTGCCAGCAGTGAAGGTGGGGGGATCGGTCAGCCCCAGCATTTT. This sequence encodes CASSEGGGIGQPQHF.

The rearrangement joins TRBV6-5 to TRBJ2-1, with D tentatively TRBD2 (6 bases). In germline, CDR1 is MNHEY, CDR2 SVGAGI. The length of the CDR3 is 10 residues. V lost 8 bases, J lost 10 bases, and 9 bases lay in between. The CDR3 sequence is CASGGGEQFF. CDR3 DNA: TGTGCCAGCGGGGGAGGAGAGCAGTTCTTC.